The 5 T cell receptor beta chains in this list originate from one sample, sequenced in a study of T cells in Graves' hyperthyroidism and ophthalmopathy (dated by TCRdb to the late 2010s). The library relied on multiplex PCR. Instrument used: Illumina HiSeq 2000. The TCR beta CDR3 regions were amplified from the RNA transcripts. A first-round RT-PCR of the TCR CDR3 used the HTBI primer set with the Qiagen OneStep RT-PCR kit. TCRdb reprocessing: public reads trimmed at Q25 with fastp, clones called with MiXCR, in-frame beta chains kept. Rows with one shared CDR3 protein collapse into an entry with the most common genes and DNA. The sample has fewer than 30,000 distinct CDR3 sequences on record, about 49% of them singletons. The top ten hold about 26% of the sample. Sequencing was performed on blood. The receptors were gathered from a middle-aged woman with Graves' hyperthyroidism that later progressed to Graves' ophthalmopathy.

This clonotype has a count of ten or more. The chain couples TRBV12-3 or TRBV12-4 to TRBJ2-1; possibly TRBD2 for D (5 bases). Trimming shortened V by 4 bases and J by 0 bases, and 13 bases separated the two germline ends. The CDR3 is made up of 16 amino acids. The chain's CDR3 is CASSSGLGSSYNEQFF. CDR3 coding DNA: TGTGCCAGCAGTTCTGGACTGGGAAGCTCCTACAATGAGCAGTTCTTC.

This clonotype was seen more than once but under ten times. The V gene is TRBV7-6, the J gene TRBJ2-3; D gene ambiguous. Trimming removed 3 bases at V and 3 bases at J, with 13 bases between. Germline V gives CDR1 SGHVS, CDR2 FNYEAQ. The CDR3 extends over 15 amino acids. The CDR3 coding sequence is TGTGCCAGCAGCTTTTCGTCTTTCGGTACAGATACGCAGTATTTT. This encodes CASSFSSFGTDTQYF.

The chain links TRBV24-1 to TRBJ2-1, with 8 bases lining up with TRBD1. V was pared by 7 bases and J by 7 bases, with 11 bases of the junction left unmatched. CDR3 length equals 15 residues. Germline V CDR1 and CDR2: KGHDR, SFDVKD. The CDR3 loop is CATSAGGYLGNEQFF. DNA of the CDR3: TGTGCCACCAGCGCAGGGGGCTATTTGGGGAATGAGCAGTTCTTC.

The rearrangement joins TRBV7-3 to TRBJ2-1, with a tentative D call TRBD2 (7 bases). Deletions cut 2 bases from V and 8 bases from J, with 16 bases between. Per germline, CDR1 SGHTA and CDR2 FQGTGA. The CDR3 sequence is 15 residues long. CDR3 nucleotide sequence: TGTGCCAGCAGCTTAGGTCCTGGCGGGGGCGATGAGCAGTTCTTC. Protein sequence: CASSLGPGGGDEQFF.

The chain combines TRBV10-2 with TRBJ1-1; D call uncertain. V dropped 8 bases and J dropped 11 bases, with 21 bases sitting between them. The CDR3 spans 13 residues. Germline V gives CDR1 WSHSY, CDR2 SAAADI. Written as DNA, the CDR3 is TGCGCCAGCGAGGAACAGAGGAACACTAAGGCTTTCTTT. The encoded protein is CASEEQRNTKAFF.